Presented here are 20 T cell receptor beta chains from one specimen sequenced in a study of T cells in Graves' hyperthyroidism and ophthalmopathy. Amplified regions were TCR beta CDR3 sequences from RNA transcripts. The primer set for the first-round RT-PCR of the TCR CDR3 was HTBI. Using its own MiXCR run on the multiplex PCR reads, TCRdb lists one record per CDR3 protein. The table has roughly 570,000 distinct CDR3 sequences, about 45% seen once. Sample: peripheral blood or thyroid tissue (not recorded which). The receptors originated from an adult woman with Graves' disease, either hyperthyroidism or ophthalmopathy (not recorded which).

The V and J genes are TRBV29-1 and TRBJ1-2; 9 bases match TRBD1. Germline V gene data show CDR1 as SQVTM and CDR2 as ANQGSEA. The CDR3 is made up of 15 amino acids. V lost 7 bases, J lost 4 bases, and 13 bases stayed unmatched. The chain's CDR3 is CSAGTGHSGVYGYTF. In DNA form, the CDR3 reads TGCAGCGCCGGGACAGGGCATTCCGGGGTCTATGGCTACACCTTC.

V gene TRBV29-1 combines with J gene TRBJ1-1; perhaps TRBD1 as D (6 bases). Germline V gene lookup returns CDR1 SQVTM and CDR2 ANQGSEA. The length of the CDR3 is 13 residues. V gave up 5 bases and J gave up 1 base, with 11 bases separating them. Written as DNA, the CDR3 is TGCAGCGTTTCAGGGGTTGGGAACACTGAAGCTTTCTTT. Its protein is CSVSGVGNTEAFF.

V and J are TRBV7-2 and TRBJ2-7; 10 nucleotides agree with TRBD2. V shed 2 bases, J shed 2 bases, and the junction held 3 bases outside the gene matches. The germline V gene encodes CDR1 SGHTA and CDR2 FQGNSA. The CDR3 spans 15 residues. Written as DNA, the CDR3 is TGTGCCAGCAGCTTAACAGCGGGAGGGACCTACGAGCAGTACTTC. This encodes CASSLTAGGTYEQYF.

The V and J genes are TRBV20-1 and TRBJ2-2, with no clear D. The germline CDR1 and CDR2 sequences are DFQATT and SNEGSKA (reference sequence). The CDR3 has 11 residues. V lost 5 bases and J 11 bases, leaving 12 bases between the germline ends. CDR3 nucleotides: TGCAGTGCTTCCAAACGTGGTGAGCTGTTTTTT. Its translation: CSASKRGELFF.

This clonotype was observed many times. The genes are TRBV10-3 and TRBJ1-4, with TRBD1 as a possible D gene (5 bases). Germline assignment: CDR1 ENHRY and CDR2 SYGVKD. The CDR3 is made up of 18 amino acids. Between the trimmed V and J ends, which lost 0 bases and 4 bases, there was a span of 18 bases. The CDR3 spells CAISESSNSGRINEKLFF. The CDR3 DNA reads TGTGCCATCAGTGAGTCGTCTAATTCGGGACGGATTAATGAAAAACTGTTTTTT.

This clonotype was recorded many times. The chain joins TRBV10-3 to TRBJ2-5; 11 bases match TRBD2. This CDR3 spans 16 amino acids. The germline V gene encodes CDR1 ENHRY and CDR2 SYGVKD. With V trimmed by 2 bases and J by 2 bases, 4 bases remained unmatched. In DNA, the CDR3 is TGTGCCATCAGTGAGCCCATAGCGGGAGGGCAAGAGACCCAGTACTTC. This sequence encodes CAISEPIAGGQETQYF.

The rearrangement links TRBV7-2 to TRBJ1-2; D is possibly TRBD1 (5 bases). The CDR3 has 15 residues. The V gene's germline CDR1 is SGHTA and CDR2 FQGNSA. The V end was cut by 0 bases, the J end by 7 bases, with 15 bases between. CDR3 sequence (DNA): TGTGCCAGCAGCTTAGCAGGGGATGGCCCGTTTGGCTACACCTTC. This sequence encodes CASSLAGDGPFGYTF. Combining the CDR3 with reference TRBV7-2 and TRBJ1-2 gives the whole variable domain GAGVSQSPSNKVTEKGKDVELRCDPISGHTALYWYRQSLGQGLEFLIYFQGNSAPDKSGLPSDRFSAERTGGSVSTLTIQRTQQEDSAVYLCASSLAGDGPFGYTFGSGTRLTVV.

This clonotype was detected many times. The CDR3 protein is CASSLVPGSTEAFF. The CDR3 DNA is TGCGCCAGCAGCTTGGTCCCAGGATCCACTGAAGCTTTCTTT. This chain uses TRBV5-1 with TRBJ1-1; D uncertain. From germline, CDR1 is SGHRS and CDR2 YFSETQ. The CDR3 is 14 amino acids. Between the trimmed V and J ends, which lost 0 bases and 4 bases, there was a span of 10 bases. Combining the CDR3 with reference TRBV5-1 and TRBJ1-1 gives the whole variable domain KAGVTQTPRYLIKTRGQQVTLSCSPISGHRSVSWYQQTPGQGLQFLFEYFSETQRNKGNFPGRFSGRQFSNSRSEMNVSTLELGDSALYLCASSLVPGSTEAFFGQGTRLTVV.

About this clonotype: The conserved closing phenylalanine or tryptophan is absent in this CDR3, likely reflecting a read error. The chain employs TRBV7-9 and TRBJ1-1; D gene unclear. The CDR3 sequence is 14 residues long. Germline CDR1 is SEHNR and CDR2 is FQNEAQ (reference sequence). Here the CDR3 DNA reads TGTGCCAGCAGCCCCGACCTGGGCAACACTGGAGCTTTCTCT. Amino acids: CASSPDLGNTGAFS.

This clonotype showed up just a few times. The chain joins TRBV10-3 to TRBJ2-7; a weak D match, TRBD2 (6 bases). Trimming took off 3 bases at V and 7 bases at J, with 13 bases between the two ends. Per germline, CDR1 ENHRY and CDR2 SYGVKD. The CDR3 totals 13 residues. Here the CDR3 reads CAISDGSLGEQYF. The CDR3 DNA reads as TGTGCCATCAGTGACGGGAGCTTGGGTGAGCAGTACTTC.

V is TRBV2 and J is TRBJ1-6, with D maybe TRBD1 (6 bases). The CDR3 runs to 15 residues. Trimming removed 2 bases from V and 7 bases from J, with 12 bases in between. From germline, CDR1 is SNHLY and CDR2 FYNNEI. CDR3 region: CASSEQGMENSPLHF. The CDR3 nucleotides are TGTGCCAGCAGTGAACAGGGGATGGAAAATTCACCCCTCCACTTT.

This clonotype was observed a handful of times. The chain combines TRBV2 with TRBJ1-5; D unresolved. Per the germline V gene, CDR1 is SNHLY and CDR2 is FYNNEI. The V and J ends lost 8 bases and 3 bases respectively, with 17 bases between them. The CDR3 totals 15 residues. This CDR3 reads CASRLSSQTNQPQHF. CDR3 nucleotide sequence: TGTGCCAGCCGACTCTCGTCACAGACCAATCAGCCCCAGCATTTT.

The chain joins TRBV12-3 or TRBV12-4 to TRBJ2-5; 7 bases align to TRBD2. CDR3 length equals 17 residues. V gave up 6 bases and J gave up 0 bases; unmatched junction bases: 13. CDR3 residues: CASRQLAEEGYQETQYF. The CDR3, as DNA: TGTGCCAGCAGACAGCTAGCGGAGGAGGGCTACCAAGAGACCCAGTACTTC.

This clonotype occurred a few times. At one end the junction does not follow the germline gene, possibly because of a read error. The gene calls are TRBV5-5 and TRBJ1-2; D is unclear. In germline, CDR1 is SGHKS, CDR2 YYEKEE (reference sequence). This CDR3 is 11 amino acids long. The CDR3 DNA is TGTGCCAGCAGCAGGCTGTCGGAAGTGGCCTTC. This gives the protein CASSRLSEVAF.

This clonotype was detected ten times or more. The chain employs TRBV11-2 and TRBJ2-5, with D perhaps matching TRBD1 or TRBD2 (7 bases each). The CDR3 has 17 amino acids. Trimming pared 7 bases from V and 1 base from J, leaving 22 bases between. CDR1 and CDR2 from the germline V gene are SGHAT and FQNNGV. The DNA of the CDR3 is TGTGCCAGCACCTCAGGGGGGGGGCTGCTTTTCCAAGAGACCCAGTACTTC. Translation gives CASTSGGGLLFQETQYF.

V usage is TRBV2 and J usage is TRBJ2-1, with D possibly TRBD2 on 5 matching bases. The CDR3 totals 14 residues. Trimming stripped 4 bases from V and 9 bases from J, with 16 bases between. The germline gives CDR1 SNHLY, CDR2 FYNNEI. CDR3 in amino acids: CASSGVNLGSEQFF. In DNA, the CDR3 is TGTGCCAGCAGTGGGGTTAATCTGGGGAGTGAGCAGTTCTTC.

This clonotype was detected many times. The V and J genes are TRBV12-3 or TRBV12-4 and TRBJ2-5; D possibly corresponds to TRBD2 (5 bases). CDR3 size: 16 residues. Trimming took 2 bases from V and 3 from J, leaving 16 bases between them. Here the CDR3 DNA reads TGTGCCAGCAGTTTATACCCGCGCGAGGGTGAAGAGACCCAGTACTTC. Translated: CASSLYPREGEETQYF.

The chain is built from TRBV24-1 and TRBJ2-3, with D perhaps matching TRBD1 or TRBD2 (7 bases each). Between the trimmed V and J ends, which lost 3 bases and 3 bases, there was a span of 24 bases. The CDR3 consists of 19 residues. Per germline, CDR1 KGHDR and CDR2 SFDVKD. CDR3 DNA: TGTGCCACCAGTGATAAGCCAGGGGGAGGGAGAGGGGGAACAGATACGCAGTATTTT. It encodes CATSDKPGGGRGGTDTQYF.

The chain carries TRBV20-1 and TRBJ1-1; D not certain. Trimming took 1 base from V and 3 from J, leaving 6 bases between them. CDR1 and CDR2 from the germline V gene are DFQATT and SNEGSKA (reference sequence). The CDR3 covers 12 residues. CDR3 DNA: TGCAGTGCTAGAGCGGGGTACACTGAAGCTTTCTTT. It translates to CSARAGYTEAFF.

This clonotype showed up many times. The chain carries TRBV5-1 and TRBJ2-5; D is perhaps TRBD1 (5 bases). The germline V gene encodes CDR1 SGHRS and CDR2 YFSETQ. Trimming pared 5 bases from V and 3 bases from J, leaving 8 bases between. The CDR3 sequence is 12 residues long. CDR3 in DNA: TGCGCCAGCAGTTCACAGGAAGAGACCCAGTACTTC. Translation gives CASSSQEETQYF.